The present TCR beta chain was sequenced within a study of PD-1 blockade in classical Hodgkin lymphoma (TCRdb year 2020). Concerning the study at large: Nivolumab dosing was 3 mg/kg intravenously every 2 weeks, continuing until either disease progression or unacceptable toxicity. To define a peripheral blood immune signature of response to PD-1 blockade in classical Hodgkin lymphoma, the study combined TCR beta sequencing with CyTOF. Broader findings and caveats from the paper: Baseline TCR diversity was reported as lower in newly diagnosed patients than in healthy donors, and lower still in relapsed/refractory patients. Patients starting nivolumab less than 1 year after ASCT had lower diversity and were excluded from later analyses to avoid confounding by immune reconstitution. Only a single clinical trial cohort was studied, and what caused the repertoire differences, possibly disease activity or prior therapy, remained undefined. By C4D1, a significant rise was seen in CD4+ TCR diversity but not in CD8+ TCR diversity (p=0.0027 vs p=0.16), and the rise was most apparent among complete responders (p=0.02). Trial patients achieving complete response had baseline diversity similar to newly diagnosed patients, whereas partial responders and progressors had significantly lower diversity.

The Qiagen DNeasy kit was used to extract genomic DNA from unsorted PBMCs and from the negatively selected CD4+ and CD8+ fractions. Using primers that anneal to V and J segments, immunoSEQ multiplex PCR amplified the TCR beta CDR3 regions. A synthetic immune receptor repertoire was used to minimize amplification bias, and any remaining bias was removed computationally after sequencing. Per the authors' processing: Repertoire diversity was quantified as the Shannon entropy index using custom Python scripts. Unsorted, CD4+ and CD8+ repertoires were analyzed separately, except in combined analyses where CD4+ and CD8+ sequences were merged in silico. Clonal expansion was defined as a frequency increase of at least 2-fold after treatment compared with C1D1, and clones undetected at baseline were assigned a pseudocount of 0.5. Singleton clones were defined as clones with 0 or 1 copy at C1D1, and non-singleton clones were defined as clones with 2 or more copies. Clones expanded in unsorted samples were labelled as CD4+, CD8+ or unknown by matching protein sequences in sorted samples from the same patient. Wilcoxon tests on paired samples were used to test diversity changes from C1D1 to C4D1. As stored in TCRdb, this immuneACCESS dataset retains in-frame rearrangements with V and J assigned. A fraction of the clones does not appear; measured against another copy, unresolved V genes explain less than half of the discrepancy, and the remainder lacks a known reason. The V and J calls and clone size were taken over from that table, and D and trimming were inferred from the DNA. This sample has approximately 39,000 clones in its table, and 77% of those were observed once. The ten largest clonotypes hold about 9.1% of the sample.

What this sample's time point label stands for: cycle 4 day 1 (C4D1), after less than seven weeks of nivolumab. Relapse after autologous stem cell transplantation had occurred in all trial patients, and cohorts A, B and C were distinguished by prior brentuximab vedotin exposure. The trial cohort was composed of about 53 patients with relapsed/refractory classical Hodgkin lymphoma, for whom complete response, partial response or progressive disease was recorded as best overall response. Trial patients were treated with single-agent nivolumab in the multi-cohort phase II CheckMate 205 trial. Best overall response was determined by an independent review committee according to the 2007 International Working Group response criteria. Trial PBMCs were collected immediately before nivolumab initiation (C1D1) and during therapy at cycle 2 day 1 and cycle 4 day 1. Peripheral blood was collected in 8 mL Vacutainer Cell Preparation Tubes, from which PBMCs were isolated by centrifugation and then cryopreserved.

As encoded in the germline V gene, CDR1 is KGHSH while CDR2 is LQKENI. Inclusive of the bounding cysteine and phenylalanine, the CDR3 is 17 residues long. The retained sequence is limited to the CDR3, 51 bases, with the frame set at the first base. Compared with germline, V lacks 4 bases and J lacks 1 base; bases without a gene match: 10. Comments on this clone: The specificity of this receptor is unknown. Base qualities are not at hand, and no much larger clone is one base apart.

This sequence was found in a human donor with classical Hodgkin lymphoma. This receptor chain uses TRBV18 and TRBJ1-5, and TRBD1 aligns with 7 junction nucleotides. The material sequenced was peripheral blood mononuclear cells (PBMCs), taken before the fourth cycle of nivolumab. The CDR3: CASSQLGGVRSNQPQHF. The nucleotides are TGTGCCAGCTCACAGTTAGGGGGCGTAAGAAGCAATCAGCCCCAGCATTTT.